These 5 T cell receptor beta chains were all obtained from the same sample, sequenced in a study of read filtering for tumor transcriptome and immune sequencing. The library was built from roughly 400 ng RNA with molecular barcoded adaptors for alpha/delta and beta/gamma chains. TCRdb re-called the reads through MiXCR, storing one row per CDR3 protein. The data show 100,000 to 150,000 distinct CDR3 sequences, over 10% seen once. The source material was a population of CD138-negative cells sorted from bone marrow. The receptors derive from a donor aged 40 or older with multiple myeloma.

This clonotype was seen at least ten times. The chain carries TRBV20-1 and TRBJ1-1; no reliable D call. Germline CDR1 and CDR2: DFQATT and SNEGSKA (reference sequence). The CDR3 is 11 amino acids. Deletions cut 5 bases from V and 0 bases from J, with 4 bases between. DNA for the CDR3: TGCAGTGCTGACGTGAACACTGAAGCTTTCTTT. Amino acid sequence: CSADVNTEAFF.

To note about this clonotype: This may come from a read error, since a much larger clone is one base off. The chain employs TRBV19 and TRBJ2-5; 8 bases are shared with TRBD2. V lost 6 bases, J lost 0 bases, and 12 bases stayed unmatched. This CDR3 is built from 17 residues. The V gene's germline CDR1 is LNHDA and CDR2 SQIVND (reference sequence). CDR3 sequence: CASSEPTGLVDQETQYF. CDR3 in DNA: TGTGCCAGTAGCGAACCGACGGGACTAGTGGACCAAGAGACCCAGTACTTC. Using reference TRBV19 and TRBJ2-5 for the parts outside the CDR3, the full variable domain is DGGITQSPKYLFRKEGQNVTLSCEQNLNHDAMYWYRQDPGQGLRLIYYSQIVNDFQKGDIAEGYSVSREKKESFPLTVTSAQKNPTAFYLCASSEPTGLVDQETQYFGPGTRLLVL.

This clonotype was detected a few times. This chain uses TRBV18 with TRBJ2-5; D call uncertain. CDR1 and CDR2 from the germline V gene are KGHSH and LQKENI. There are 14 residues in the CDR3. V lost 0 bases and J 0 bases, leaving 5 bases between the germline ends. In DNA, the CDR3 is TGTGCCAGCTCACCACCGGGGAACCAAGAGACCCAGTACTTC. It encodes CASSPPGNQETQYF. The whole variable domain, filled in from reference TRBV18 and TRBJ2-5, reads NAGVMQNPRHLVRRRGQEARLRCSPMKGHSHVYWYRQLPEEGLKFMVYLQKENIIDESGMPKERFSAEFPKEGPSILRIQQVVRGDSAAYFCASSPPGNQETQYFGPGTRLLVL.

This clonotype was counted at least ten times. The chain links TRBV6-6 to TRBJ1-5; D is ambiguous. Per the germline V gene, CDR1 is MNHNY and CDR2 is SVGAGI (reference sequence). V lost 6 bases, J lost 6 bases, and 18 bases lay in between. The length of the CDR3 is 15 residues. CDR3 DNA: TGTGCCAGCAGGGACGGATTCGGGGTGGGTCAGCCCCAGCATTTT. Translated: CASRDGFGVGQPQHF.

In the case of this clonotype: One junction end disagrees with the germline gene, perhaps due to a read error. The chain is built from TRBV12-3 or TRBV12-4 and TRBJ1-5, with D possibly being TRBD1 (5 bases). The CDR3 extends over 16 amino acids. The CDR3 region is CASNLVAGYSNQPQHF. CDR3 nucleotide sequence: TGTGCCAGCAATTTAGTTGCAGGGTATAGCAATCAGCCCCAGCATTTT.